These 9 T cell receptor beta chains were sequenced from one sample in a study of blood T cell repertoires in COVID-19. Using immunoSEQ multiplex PCR, the repertoire was profiled, and TCRdb retains in-frame clones only, with some absent. Of approximately 250,000 clones in the sample, 85% to 95% are singletons; the top ten hold 0.83%. Sequencing was carried out using peripheral blood. These receptors were collected from a man between 25 and 39 years old with COVID-19, enrolled during active disease.

Here the CDR3 DNA reads TGCGCCAGCAGCTTGGGACAGAGCACAGATACGCAGTATTTT. Translating gives CASSLGQSTDTQYF. V is TRBV5-1 and J is TRBJ2-3; maybe TRBD1 (5 bases). Germline V gene lookup returns CDR1 SGHRS and CDR2 YFSETQ. The CDR3 has 14 amino acids. With 0 bases removed from V and 0 bases from J, the gap between germline ends came to 5 bases. Complete variable domain (other parts from reference TRBV5-1 and TRBJ2-3): KAGVTQTPRYLIKTRGQQVTLSCSPISGHRSVSWYQQTPGQGLQFLFEYFSETQRNKGNFPGRFSGRQFSNSRSEMNVSTLELGDSALYLCASSLGQSTDTQYFGPGTRLTVL.

This clone appeared a single time. The chain joins TRBV19 to TRBJ2-7, with 7 bases lining up with TRBD1. Germline V gene sequence: CDR1 LNHDA, CDR2 SQIVND (reference sequence). The CDR3 runs to 16 residues. The V gene end was trimmed by 1 base and the J gene end by 0 bases; junction bases not matched to a gene: 6. In DNA, the CDR3 is TGTGCCAGTAGTATAGGAACAGGGGTTCCCTCCTACGAGCAGTACTTC. Translating it yields CASSIGTGVPSYEQYF.

This clone was detected only once. The rearrangement links TRBV28 to TRBJ2-7; D may be TRBD2 (5 bases). The CDR3 sequence is 15 residues long. V was clipped by 6 bases and J by 1 base, with 16 bases between them. Germline V CDR1 and CDR2: MDHEN, SYDVKM. The CDR3 region is CASRPRRGLSYEQYF. CDR3 DNA sequence: TGTGCCAGCAGACCCCGTCGGGGTCTATCCTACGAGCAGTACTTC. The full variable domain, rest sourced from reference TRBV28 and TRBJ2-7, is DVKVTQSSRYLVKRTGEKVFLECVQDMDHENMFWYRQDPGLGLRLIYFSYDVKMKEKGDIPEGYSVSREKKERFSLILESASTNQTSMYLCASRPRRGLSYEQYFGPGTRLTVT.

As concerns this clone: Other DNA sequences within the sample encode an identical CDR3. The chain uses TRBV12-3 or TRBV12-4 and TRBJ1-2; the D gene is possibly TRBD1 (6 bases). The CDR3 is made up of 11 amino acids. Trimming took 6 bases from V and 5 from J, leaving 7 bases between them. CDR3 region: CASRQGYGYTF. In nucleotides, the CDR3 is TGTGCCAGCAGACAGGGTTATGGCTACACCTTC.

The rearrangement joins TRBV3-1 (or the pseudogene TRBV3-2) to TRBJ2-2; the match to TRBD1 covers 9 bases. Germline assignment: CDR1 LGHDT and CDR2 YNNKEL (reference sequence). The junction had 10 bases not matched to a gene; V was cut back by 4 bases and J by 4 bases. The length of the CDR3 is 17 residues. The CDR3 DNA sequence: TGTGCCAGCAGCCCAAATCGGGACAGGGTGGGCACCGGGGAGCTGTTTTTT. Translated, it gives CASSPNRDRVGTGELFF.

The chain joins TRBV29-1 to TRBJ1-1; TRBD1 matches at 11 bases. CDR1 SQVTM and CDR2 ANQGSEA come from the germline V gene. The CDR3 spans 14 residues. The V segment lost 1 base and the J segment 12 bases; nucleotides outside the gene matches: 10. CDR3 residues: CSVEGLRTGGETFF. CDR3 DNA: TGCAGCGTTGAAGGGCTAAGGACAGGGGGCGAGACTTTCTTT.

The rearrangement uses TRBV4-1 and TRBJ2-7; maybe TRBD1 (6 bases). The CDR3 length is 14 residues. Per germline, CDR1 MGHRA and CDR2 YSYEKL. Deletions cut 0 bases from V and 7 bases from J, with 13 bases between. This CDR3 reads CASSQDRGIREQYF. The CDR3 DNA reads as TGCGCCAGCAGCCAAGATAGGGGGATACGGGAGCAGTACTTC.

This clone was recorded only once. J is TRBJ2-1 and V is TRBV4-1; 10 positions agree with TRBD2. The CDR3 consists of 15 residues. V lost 0 bases to trimming and J lost 6 bases; unmatched junction nucleotides: 2. The germline CDR1 and CDR2 sequences are MGHRA and YSYEKL. The CDR3 DNA sequence: TGCGCCAGCAGCCAAGACGGGACTAGCGTCAATGAGCAGTTCTTC. Its protein is CASSQDGTSVNEQFF.

This chain links TRBV19 with TRBJ2-7; D possibly corresponds to TRBD1 (5 bases). CDR3 length equals 14 residues. V dropped 3 bases and J dropped 0 bases, with 9 bases sitting between them. Germline lookup yields CDR1 LNHDA and CDR2 SQIVND (reference sequence). CDR3 sequence: CASSIAGASYEQYF. In DNA, the CDR3 is TGTGCCAGTAGTATTGCTGGGGCCTCCTACGAGCAGTACTTC.